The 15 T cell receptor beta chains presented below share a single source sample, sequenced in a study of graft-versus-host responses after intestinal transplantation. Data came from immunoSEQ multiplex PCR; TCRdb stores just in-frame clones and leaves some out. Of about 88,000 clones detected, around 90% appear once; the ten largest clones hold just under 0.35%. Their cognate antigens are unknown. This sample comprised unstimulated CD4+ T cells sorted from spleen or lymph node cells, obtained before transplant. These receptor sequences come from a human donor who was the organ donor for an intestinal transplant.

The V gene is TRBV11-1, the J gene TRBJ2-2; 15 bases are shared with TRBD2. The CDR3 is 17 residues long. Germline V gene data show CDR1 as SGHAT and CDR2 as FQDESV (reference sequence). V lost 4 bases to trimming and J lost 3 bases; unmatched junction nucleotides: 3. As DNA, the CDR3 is TGTGCCAGCAGCTCGGGACTAGCGGGAGGTTACACCGGGGAGCTGTTTTTT. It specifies CASSSGLAGGYTGELFF.

The CDR3 DNA sequence: TGTGCCAGCAGTGAAACATTGGGTAGCCGTTTAGCCAAAAACATTCAGTACTTC. It is translated as CASSETLGSRLAKNIQYF. This rearrangement joins TRBV6-1 to TRBJ2-4; D gene unclear. Germline CDR1 is MNHNS and CDR2 is SASEGT. CDR3 length: 18 amino acids. V lost 2 bases and J 0 bases, leaving 17 bases between the germline ends.

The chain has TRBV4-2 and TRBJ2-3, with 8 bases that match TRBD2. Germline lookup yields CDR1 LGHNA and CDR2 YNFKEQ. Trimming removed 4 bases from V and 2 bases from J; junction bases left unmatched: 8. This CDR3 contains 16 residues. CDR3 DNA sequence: TGTGCCAGCAGCCCGGCGGGAGGCACGTTCACAGATACGCAGTATTTT. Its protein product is CASSPAGGTFTDTQYF.

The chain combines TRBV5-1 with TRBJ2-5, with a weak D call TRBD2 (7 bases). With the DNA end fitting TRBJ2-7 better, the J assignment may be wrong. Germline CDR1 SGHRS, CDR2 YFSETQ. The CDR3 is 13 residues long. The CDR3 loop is CASSLEGGYEQYF. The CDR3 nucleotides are TGCGCCAGCAGCTTGGAGGGGGGGTACGAGCAGTACTTC.

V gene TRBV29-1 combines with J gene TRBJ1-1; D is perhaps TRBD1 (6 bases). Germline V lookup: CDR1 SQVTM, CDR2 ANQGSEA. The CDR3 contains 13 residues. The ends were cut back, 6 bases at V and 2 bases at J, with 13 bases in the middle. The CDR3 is CSVRTGTNTEAFF. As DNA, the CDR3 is TGCAGCGTAAGGACGGGGACAAACACTGAAGCTTTCTTT.

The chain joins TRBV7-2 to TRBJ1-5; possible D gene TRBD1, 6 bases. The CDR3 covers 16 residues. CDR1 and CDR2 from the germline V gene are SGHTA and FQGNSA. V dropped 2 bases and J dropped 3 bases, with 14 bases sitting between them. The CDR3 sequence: CASSLLPGQINQPQHF. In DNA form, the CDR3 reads TGTGCCAGCAGCTTATTGCCGGGACAAATCAATCAGCCCCAGCATTTT.

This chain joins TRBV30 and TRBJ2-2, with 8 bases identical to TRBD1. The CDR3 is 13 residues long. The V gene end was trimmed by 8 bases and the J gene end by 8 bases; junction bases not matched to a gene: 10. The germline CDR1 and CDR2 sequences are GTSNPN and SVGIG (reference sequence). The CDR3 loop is CASRQGRRGELFF. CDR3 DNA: TGTGCCAGTCGACAGGGGCGTAGGGGGGAGCTGTTTTTT. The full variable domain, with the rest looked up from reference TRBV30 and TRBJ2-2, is SQTIHQWPATLVQPVGSPLSLECTVEGTSNPNLYWYRQAAGRGLQLLFYSVGIGQISSEVPQNLSASRPQDRQFILSSKKLLLSDSGFYLCASRQGRRGELFFGEGSRLTVL.

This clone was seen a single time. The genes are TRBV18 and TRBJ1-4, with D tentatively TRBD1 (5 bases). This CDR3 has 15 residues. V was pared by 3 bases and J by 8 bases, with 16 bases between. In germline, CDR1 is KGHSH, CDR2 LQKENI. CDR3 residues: CASSPHQGSNEKLFF. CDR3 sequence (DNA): TGTGCCAGCTCACCGCACCAGGGATCCAACGAAAAACTGTTTTTT.

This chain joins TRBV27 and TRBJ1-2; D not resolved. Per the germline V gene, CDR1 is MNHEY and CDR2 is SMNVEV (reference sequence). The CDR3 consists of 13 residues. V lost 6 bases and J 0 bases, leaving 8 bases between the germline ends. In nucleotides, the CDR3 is TGTGCCAGCAGGCCTGGAGCTAACTATGGCTACACCTTC. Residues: CASRPGANYGYTF.

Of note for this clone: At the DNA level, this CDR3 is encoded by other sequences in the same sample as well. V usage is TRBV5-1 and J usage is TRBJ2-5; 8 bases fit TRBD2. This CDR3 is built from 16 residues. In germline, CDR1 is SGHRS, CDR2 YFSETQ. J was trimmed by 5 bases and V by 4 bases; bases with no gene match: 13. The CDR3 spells CASSPRRPASGETQYF. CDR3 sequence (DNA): TGCGCCAGCAGCCCTAGGAGACCGGCTAGCGGGGAGACCCAGTACTTC. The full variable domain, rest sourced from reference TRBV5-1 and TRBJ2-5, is KAGVTQTPRYLIKTRGQQVTLSCSPISGHRSVSWYQQTPGQGLQFLFEYFSETQRNKGNFPGRFSGRQFSNSRSEMNVSTLELGDSALYLCASSPRRPASGETQYFGPGTRLLVL.

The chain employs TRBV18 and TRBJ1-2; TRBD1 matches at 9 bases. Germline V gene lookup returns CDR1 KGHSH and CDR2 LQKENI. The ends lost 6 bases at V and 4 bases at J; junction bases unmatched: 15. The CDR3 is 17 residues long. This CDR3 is CASSLDRGRPGSYGYTF. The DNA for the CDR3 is TGTGCCAGCTCGCTGGACAGGGGCCGCCCGGGGTCCTATGGCTACACCTTC.

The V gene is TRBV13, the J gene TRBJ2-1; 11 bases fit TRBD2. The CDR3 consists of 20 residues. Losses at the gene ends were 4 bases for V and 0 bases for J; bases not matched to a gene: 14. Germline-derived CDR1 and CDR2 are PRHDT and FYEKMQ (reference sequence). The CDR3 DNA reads TGTGCCAGCAGCTATCGTCTAGCGGGAGGCCGCCTTAGCTCCTACAATGAGCAGTTCTTC. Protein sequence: CASSYRLAGGRLSSYNEQFF.

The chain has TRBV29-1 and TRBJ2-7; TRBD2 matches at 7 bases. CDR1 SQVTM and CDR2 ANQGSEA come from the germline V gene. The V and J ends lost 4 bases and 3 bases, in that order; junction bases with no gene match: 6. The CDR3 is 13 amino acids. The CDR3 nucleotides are TGCAGCGTTGGTCCTAGCGGCGGCTACGAGCAGTACTTC. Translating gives CSVGPSGGYEQYF.

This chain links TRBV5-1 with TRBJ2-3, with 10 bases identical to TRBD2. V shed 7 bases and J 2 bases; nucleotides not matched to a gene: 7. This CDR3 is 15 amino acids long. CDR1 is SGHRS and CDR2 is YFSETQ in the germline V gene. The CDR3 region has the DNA TGCGCCAGCCAGCGGGGGGGAGCGGACACAGATACGCAGTATTTT. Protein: CASQRGGADTDTQYF. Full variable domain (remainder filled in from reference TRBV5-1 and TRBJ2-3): KAGVTQTPRYLIKTRGQQVTLSCSPISGHRSVSWYQQTPGQGLQFLFEYFSETQRNKGNFPGRFSGRQFSNSRSEMNVSTLELGDSALYLCASQRGGADTDTQYFGPGTRLTVL.

Written as DNA, the CDR3 is TGTGCCAGCAGTTTCCTAGCAGGTGGGGCCAACGTCCTGACTTTC. As protein: CASSFLAGGANVLTF. The chain recombines TRBV6-5 with TRBJ2-6, with D perhaps matching TRBD2 (5 bases). Germline CDR1 MNHEY, CDR2 SVGAGI. CDR3 size: 15 residues. The V end lost 4 bases, the J end lost 3 bases, and 10 bases lay between the germline ends.